This TCR beta chain appears in the sequencing data of a study of cytomegalovirus exposure and HLA in healthy donors. Germline values: CDR1 MNHEY, CDR2 SMNVEV (reference sequence). This CDR3 contains 15 residues. V was cut by 6 bases and J by 4 bases, with 18 bases left in between. The PCR contained 60 Vbeta and 13 Jbeta primers. Using immunoSEQ multiplex PCR, the repertoire was profiled, and TCRdb retains in-frame clones only, with some absent. This sample has under 150,000 clones, with about 80% found just once. V and J are TRBV27 and TRBJ1-2, with D possibly matching TRBD1 (6 bases). The sequence was collected from a male donor in good health and CMV-seronegative. The sequenced material came from PBMCs. CDR3 DNA sequence: TGTGCCAGCAGCCTAGAGGGGGTCAGAGGCTATGGCTACACCTTC. It yields the protein CASSLEGVRGYGYTF.